This record looks at one TCR beta chain sequence and its context. The target antigen is unknown. This entry belongs to a study of identifying expanded T cells in peripheral blood. Sequencing was performed with immunoSEQ multiplex PCR; in TCRdb, only in-frame clones are kept and a portion is missing. Of about 52,000 clones listed, 70% to 85% are singletons. The CDR3 covers 14 residues. Germline V gives CDR1 SGHNT, CDR2 YYREEE (reference sequence). V was pared by 0 bases and J by 6 bases, with 9 bases between. Collection occurred without any documented infections or immune events in donors. Study-level findings and limits: Technical replicates showed roughly 1.2 changed clones; approximately 2 weeks about 16; four weeks 19. Approximately 2-week clone count variance significantly increased as total template count grew.

This sequence was found in a person between 18 and 75 years old in good health. The rearrangement joins TRBV5-4 to TRBJ2-2; a weak D match, TRBD2 (6 bases). Specimen: blood. CDR3 in DNA: TGTGCCAGCAGCTTGGGCGGGGCCGCCGGGGAGCTGTTTTTT. Its translation is CASSLGGAAGELFF.